Listed below are T cell receptor beta chains from one sample, sequenced in a study of blood T cells in healthy people across ages. MiXCR, applied by TCRdb to the 5' RACE reads, yields one record per CDR3 protein. The repertoire holds approximately 350,000 distinct CDR3 sequences, with about 55% as singletons. The sequenced sample consisted of blood. Receptors were obtained from a man aged 55 to 70 in good health. Both conserved end residues are part of each CDR3. The order of the fields is clone size, V gene, J gene, D gene, CDR3 DNA, CDR3 protein. The D gene is left open where the match is weak. Part of the rows lack a size; the others show once, few, many or a class for expanded clones.

clone_size: .
v_call: TRBV6-2/TRBV6-3
j_call: TRBJ2-2
d_call: TRBD2
cdr3_nt: TGTGCCAGCACCTGGGGGCAGACCGGGACTAGGGCCGGGGAGCTGTTTTTT
cdr3_aa: CASTWGQTGTRAGELFF

clone_size: .
v_call: TRBV10-1
j_call: TRBJ2-3
d_call: .
cdr3_nt: TGCGCCAGCAGTATCGACAGCGCGAACACAGATACGCAGTATTTT
cdr3_aa: CASSIDSANTDTQYF

clone_size: .
v_call: TRBV20-1
j_call: TRBJ2-1
d_call: TRBD2
cdr3_nt: TGCAGTGCTAGATTAGCGGGGGCGAAGATTTACAATGGGCAGTTCTTC
cdr3_aa: CSARLAGAKIYNGQFF

clone_size: .
v_call: TRBV29-1
j_call: TRBJ2-4
d_call: .
cdr3_nt: TGCAGCGCAGCCGTGGCGGGGAGTGGGAACATTCAGTACTTC
cdr3_aa: CSAAVAGSGNIQYF

clone_size: .
v_call: TRBV29-1
j_call: TRBJ2-1
d_call: .
cdr3_nt: TGCAGCGTTGTTCGGCAGGCGATCTACAAGGAGCAGTTCTTC
cdr3_aa: CSVVRQAIYKEQFF

clone_size: few
v_call: TRBV7-2
j_call: TRBJ2-3
d_call: .
cdr3_nt: TGTGCCAGCAGCCGGGGATACCCAGTCACAGATACGCAGTATTTT
cdr3_aa: CASSRGYPVTDTQYF

clone_size: few
v_call: TRBV20-1
j_call: TRBJ2-1
d_call: TRBD2
cdr3_nt: TGCAGTGCTAGAGTTTCTAGCGGGAGGAATTACAATGAGCAGTTCTTC
cdr3_aa: CSARVSSGRNYNEQFF

clone_size: .
v_call: TRBV7-9
j_call: TRBJ2-7
d_call: TRBD1
cdr3_nt: TGTGCCAGCAGCAACCCGGGACAGGGACGCCGCGAGCAGTACTTC
cdr3_aa: CASSNPGQGRREQYF

clone_size: once
v_call: TRBV12-3/TRBV12-4
j_call: TRBJ2-1
d_call: .
cdr3_nt: TGTGTCAGCACTCCCTCCTACAATGAGCAGTTCTTC
cdr3_aa: CVSTPSYNEQFF

clone_size: .
v_call: TRBV28
j_call: TRBJ2-7
d_call: .
cdr3_nt: TGTGCCAGCAGGGGACGGCCCTACGAGCAGTACTTC
cdr3_aa: CASRGRPYEQYF

clone_size: .
v_call: TRBV9
j_call: TRBJ2-3
d_call: TRBD2
cdr3_nt: TGTGCCAGCGGCGTAGCAGCGGGAGATAGCACAGATACGCAGTATTTT
cdr3_aa: CASGVAAGDSTDTQYF

clone_size: once
v_call: TRBV20-1
j_call: TRBJ1-2
d_call: .
cdr3_nt: TGCAGTGCTACAGTCAGCTTCGACTATGGCTACACCTTC
cdr3_aa: CSATVSFDYGYTF

clone_size: once
v_call: TRBV9
j_call: TRBJ2-1
d_call: TRBD1
cdr3_nt: TGTGCCAGCAGTGAAGGACAGGTCTACAATGAGCAGTTCTTC
cdr3_aa: CASSEGQVYNEQFF

clone_size: .
v_call: TRBV4-3
j_call: TRBJ2-5
d_call: .
cdr3_nt: TGCGCCAGCAGCCAAGATAGCCGGGGAGGAGAGACCCAGTACTTC
cdr3_aa: CASSQDSRGGETQYF

clone_size: few
v_call: TRBV10-3
j_call: TRBJ2-3
d_call: TRBD2
cdr3_nt: TGTGCCATCACCTCGTCGCCGGGACTAGCGGGACGTGATACGCAGTATTTT
cdr3_aa: CAITSSPGLAGRDTQYF

clone_size: few
v_call: TRBV5-4
j_call: TRBJ2-7
d_call: .
cdr3_nt: TGTGCCAGCAGCCATACAGGGCTTACAAGCTCCTACGAGCAGTACTTC
cdr3_aa: CASSHTGLTSSYEQYF

clone_size: few
v_call: TRBV28
j_call: TRBJ2-3
d_call: .
cdr3_nt: TGTGCCTCCGCTGAGGGCTCCACAGATACGCAGTATTTT
cdr3_aa: CASAEGSTDTQYF